This T cell receptor (beta chain) was recovered during a study of post-analysis software for immune sequencing data. Study results and caveats: About five TRBV segments occurring more often in patients than controls included TRBV5-6, TRBV5-1 and TRBV20-1. Clustering by F measure revealed strong co-clustering among samples prepared together in one batch.

This clonotype was detected a few times. The antigen remains undetermined. Losses at the gene ends were 4 bases for V and 4 bases for J; bases not matched to a gene: 12. The CDR3 loop spans 18 amino acids. Per germline, CDR1 SGHAT and CDR2 FQNNGV. TCR beta cDNA libraries had unique molecular identifiers. MiXCR, run by TCRdb on the PCR reads, gives a single entry per CDR3 protein. Of roughly 180,000 distinct CDR3 sequences in the sample, about 29% were seen once. The receptor's source is a girl aged 10-17 years with multiple sclerosis. The specimen was blood. The J gene is TRBJ2-3, the V gene TRBV11-2, with TRBD1 matching 12 bases. The CDR3: CASSSLLGTGGAPDTQYF. The CDR3 DNA reads as TGTGCCAGCAGCTCCCTGTTAGGGACAGGGGGCGCCCCAGATACGCAGTATTTT.